This is a list of T cell receptor beta chains from one sample in a study of T cell changes during pregnancy in multiple sclerosis. Libraries were prepared by immunoSEQ multiplex PCR; TCRdb keeps only in-frame clonotypes and omits some of them. The sample yields roughly 80,000 clones, about 93% seen once. Here the sequenced sample was peripheral blood, taken after pregnancy. All receptors derive from a female donor in good health, enrolled as a control in a pregnancy study. The conserved cysteine and the conserved F or W are not part of the CDR3 here. The order of the fields is J gene, V gene, clone size, CDR3 protein. Clone size is not always given. Where it is, it says once, few, many or a class for expanded clones.

>TRBJ2-1|TRBV29-1|NA
SVEERTSFLGEQF
>TRBJ2-5|TRBV7-9|NA
ASSQAGWETQY
>TRBJ2-7|TRBV7-2|NA
ASSKTSFSVEQY
>TRBJ2-1|TRBV7-2|once
ASRPSGSSYNEQF
>TRBJ2-2|TRBV4-2|NA
ASSQDTGTGELF
>TRBJ2-7|TRBV10-3|NA
AIRPLSGRVDEQY
>TRBJ1-1|TRBV30|NA
AWYREGHTEAF
>TRBJ2-7|TRBV7-2|NA
ASSLAWPGTPSGGLYEQY
>TRBJ2-2|TRBV27|NA
ASRNSGGKTGELF
>TRBJ2-1|TRBV18|NA
ASSGRVTSDNEQF
>TRBJ2-6|TRBV27|NA
ASSPLGTGHSLGANVLT
>TRBJ2-7|TRBV27|NA
ASGYGEQY
>TRBJ2-7|TRBV10-1|NA
ASSKDRGYEQY
>TRBJ2-5|TRBV7-8|NA
ASSFGQGGETQY
>TRBJ1-6|TRBV6-5|NA
ASSYSNLSPRSLH
>TRBJ2-7|TRBV2|NA
ASSRQGLYEQY
>TRBJ2-7|TRBV7-9|NA
ASSLGTSGSSYEQY
>TRBJ1-2|TRBV28|NA
ASSRPGQGYGYT
>TRBJ1-5|TRBV5-1|NA
ASSLEPGPQPQH
>TRBJ2-7|TRBV15|once
ATSRDPGLAGGEQY